What follows is one T cell receptor (beta chain) and its context. Its antigen remains unknown. This may be a read error: a much more frequent sequence differs by one nucleotide. This entry is derived from a study of T-cell reconstitution after alpha-beta-depleted transplantation in children. Overall study findings and caveats: As was reported, about two months after transplant, alpha-beta T cells came from several hundred expanded graft clones. From surviving recipient T cells and thymic progenitors came the high day-60 TCRbeta diversity observed in some patients. T-cell counts and diversity at one year post-transplant came mainly from newly produced T cells.

Unique molecular identifiers tagged the TCRbeta library. TCRdb reprocessed the PCR reads with MiXCR, giving one entry per CDR3 protein. This sample has over 200,000 distinct CDR3 sequences, with under 13% found just once. The material sequenced was PBMCs, taken before TCRalphabeta/CD19-depleted stem cell transplant. This sequence was found in a child under two years old with acute myeloid leukemia, due to receive a stem cell transplant.

Here the CDR3 DNA reads TGCAGCGTTGTCAGGGGCGCTCGGAACACTGAAGCTTTCTTT. Translated, it gives CSVVRGARNTEAFF. The genes are TRBV29-1 and TRBJ1-1; TRBD1 might be the D (6 bases). The germline gives CDR1 SQVTM, CDR2 ANQGSEA. This CDR3 comprises 14 residues. V was trimmed by 4 bases and J by 1 base, leaving 13 bases between them.